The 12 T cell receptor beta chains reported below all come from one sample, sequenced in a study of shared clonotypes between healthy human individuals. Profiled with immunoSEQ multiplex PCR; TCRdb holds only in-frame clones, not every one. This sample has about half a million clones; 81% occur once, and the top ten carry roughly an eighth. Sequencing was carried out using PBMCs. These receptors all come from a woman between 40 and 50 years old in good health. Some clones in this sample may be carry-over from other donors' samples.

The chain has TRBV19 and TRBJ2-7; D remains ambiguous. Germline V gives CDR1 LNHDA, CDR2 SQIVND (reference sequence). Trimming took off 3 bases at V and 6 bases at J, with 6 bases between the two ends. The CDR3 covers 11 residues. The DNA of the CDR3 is TGTGCCAGTAGTATGGAAGCCGAGCAGTACTTC. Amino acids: CASSMEAEQYF.

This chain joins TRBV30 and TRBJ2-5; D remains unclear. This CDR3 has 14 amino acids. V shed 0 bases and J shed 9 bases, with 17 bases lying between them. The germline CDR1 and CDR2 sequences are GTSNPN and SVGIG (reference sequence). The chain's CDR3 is CAWSVLGGCGAQYF. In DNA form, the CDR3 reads TGTGCCTGGAGTGTACTCGGCGGCTGTGGGGCCCAGTACTTC.

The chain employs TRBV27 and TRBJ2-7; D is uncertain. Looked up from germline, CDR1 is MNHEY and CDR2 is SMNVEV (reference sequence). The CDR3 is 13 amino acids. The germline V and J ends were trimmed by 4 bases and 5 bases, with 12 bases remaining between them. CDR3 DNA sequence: TGTGCCAGCAGTTATCGTTCCTTGGACGAGCAGTACTTC. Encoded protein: CASSYRSLDEQYF.

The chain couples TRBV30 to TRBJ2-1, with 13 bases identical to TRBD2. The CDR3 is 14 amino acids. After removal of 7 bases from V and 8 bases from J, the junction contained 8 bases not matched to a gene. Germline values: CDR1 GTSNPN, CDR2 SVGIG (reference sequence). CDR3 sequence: CALTTSGRVYEQFF. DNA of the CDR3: TGTGCCTTAACTACTAGCGGGAGGGTCTATGAGCAGTTCTTC. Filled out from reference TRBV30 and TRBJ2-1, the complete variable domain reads SQTIHQWPATLVQPVGSPLSLECTVEGTSNPNLYWYRQAAGRGLQLLFYSVGIGQISSEVPQNLSASRPQDRQFILSSKKLLLSDSGFYLCALTTSGRVYEQFFGPGTRLTVL.

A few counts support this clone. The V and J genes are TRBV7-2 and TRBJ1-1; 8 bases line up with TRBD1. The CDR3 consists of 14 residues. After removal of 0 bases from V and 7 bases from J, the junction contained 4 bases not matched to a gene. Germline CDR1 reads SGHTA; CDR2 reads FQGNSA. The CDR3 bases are TGTGCCAGCAGCTTAGCGAAGACAGGGGTTGAAGCTTTCTTT. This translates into CASSLAKTGVEAFF.

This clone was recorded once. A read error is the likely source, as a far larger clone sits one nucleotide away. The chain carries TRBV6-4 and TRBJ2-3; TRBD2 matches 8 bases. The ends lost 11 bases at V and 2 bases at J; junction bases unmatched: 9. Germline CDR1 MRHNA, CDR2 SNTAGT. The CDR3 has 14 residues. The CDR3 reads CACGAGGSTDTQYF. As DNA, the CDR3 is TGTGCCTGCGGGGCGGGAGGCTCCACAGATACGCAGTATTTT.

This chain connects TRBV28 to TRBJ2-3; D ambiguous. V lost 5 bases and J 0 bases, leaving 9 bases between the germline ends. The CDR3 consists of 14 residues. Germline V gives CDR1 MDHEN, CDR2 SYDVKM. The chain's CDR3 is CASSLPGSTDTQYF. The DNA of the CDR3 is TGTGCCAGCAGTCTACCCGGTAGCACAGATACGCAGTATTTT.

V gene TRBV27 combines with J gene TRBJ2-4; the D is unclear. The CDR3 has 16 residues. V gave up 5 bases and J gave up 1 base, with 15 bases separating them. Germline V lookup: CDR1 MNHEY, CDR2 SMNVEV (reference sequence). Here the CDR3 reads CASSTNGALAKNIQYF. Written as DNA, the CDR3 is TGTGCCAGCAGTACAAATGGAGCGCTCGCCAAAAACATTCAGTACTTC.

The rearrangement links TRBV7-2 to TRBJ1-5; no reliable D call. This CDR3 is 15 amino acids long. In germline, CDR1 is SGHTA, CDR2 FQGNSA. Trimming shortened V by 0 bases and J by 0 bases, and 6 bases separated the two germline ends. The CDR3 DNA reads TGTGCCAGCAGCTTAGCGTCGAATAGCAATCAGCCCCAGCATTTT. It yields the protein CASSLASNSNQPQHF.

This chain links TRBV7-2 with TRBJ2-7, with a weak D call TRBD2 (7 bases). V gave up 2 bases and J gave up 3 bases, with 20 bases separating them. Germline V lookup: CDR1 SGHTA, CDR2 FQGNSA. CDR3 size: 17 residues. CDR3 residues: CASSLIWSGGGVYEQYF. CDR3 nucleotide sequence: TGTGCCAGCAGCTTAATATGGTCCGGAGGGGGGGTCTACGAGCAGTACTTC.

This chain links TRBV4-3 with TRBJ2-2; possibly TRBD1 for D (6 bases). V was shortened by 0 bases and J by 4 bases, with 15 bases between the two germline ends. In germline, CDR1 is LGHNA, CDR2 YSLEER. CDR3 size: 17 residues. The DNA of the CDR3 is TGCGCCAGCAGCCAAGACCAGGGCAGGGGTGGCACCGGGGAGCTGTTTTTT. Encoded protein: CASSQDQGRGGTGELFF.

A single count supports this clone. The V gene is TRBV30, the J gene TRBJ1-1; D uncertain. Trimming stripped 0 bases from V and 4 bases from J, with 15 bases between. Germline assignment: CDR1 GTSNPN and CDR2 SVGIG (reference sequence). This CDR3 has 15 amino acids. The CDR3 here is CAWSVGVNGVTEAFF. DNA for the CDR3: TGTGCCTGGAGTGTGGGAGTCAATGGAGTCACTGAAGCTTTCTTT. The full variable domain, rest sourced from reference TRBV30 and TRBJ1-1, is SQTIHQWPATLVQPVGSPLSLECTVEGTSNPNLYWYRQAAGRGLQLLFYSVGIGQISSEVPQNLSASRPQDRQFILSSKKLLLSDSGFYLCAWSVGVNGVTEAFFGQGTRLTVV.